The clone carrying this T cell receptor beta chain was seen a few times. Preparing the TCRbeta library involved the use of unique molecular identifiers. TCRdb analysed the PCR reads with MiXCR anew, one entry per CDR3 protein. The table includes approximately 520,000 distinct CDR3 sequences, about 31% detected once. This entry comes from a study of T-cell reconstitution after alpha-beta-depleted transplantation in children. V lost 4 bases, J lost 11 bases, and 8 bases stayed unmatched. The germline CDR1 and CDR2 sequences are SGHAT and FQNNGV. The CDR3 is made up of 13 amino acids. The chain has TRBV11-2 and TRBJ2-3; 8 nucleotides line up with TRBD1. The material was PBMCs from the stem cell graft donor, obtained from the stem cell graft. This TCR was recovered from a human donor who donated a stem cell graft to a child with aplastic anemia. For the CDR3, the DNA is TGTGCCAGCAGCTCAGGACAGGGCGTATTGCAGTATTTT. Protein: CASSSGQGVLQYF.